The clone carrying this T cell receptor (beta chain) was detected once. In the authors' workflow: It was from reference gene primer amplification that nucleated cell counts were estimated. The data were produced by immunoSEQ multiplex PCR, yet TCRdb's version contains in-frame clones alone and is incomplete. The D gene and trimming were derived from the DNA, and the V and J assignments and clone size from that table. This repertoire shows more than 250,000 clones, around four fifths found once; its top ten account for about 1.2%. This sample was included in a study of blood T cell repertoires in COVID-19. Study information: Samples taken during acute and convalescent COVID-19 were collected in the United States, Italy and Spain.

CDR3 length: 13 residues. Per germline, CDR1 SGHRS and CDR2 YFSETQ. Trimming stripped 8 bases from V and 1 base from J, with 12 bases between. The genes are TRBV5-1 and TRBJ1-2, with unresolved D. The source material was peripheral blood. This sequence originates from a woman aged 45-60 years with acute or convalescent COVID-19. CDR3 protein: CASAGGLNYGYTF. The CDR3 region has the DNA TGCGCCAGTGCCGGAGGGCTTAACTATGGCTACACCTTC.